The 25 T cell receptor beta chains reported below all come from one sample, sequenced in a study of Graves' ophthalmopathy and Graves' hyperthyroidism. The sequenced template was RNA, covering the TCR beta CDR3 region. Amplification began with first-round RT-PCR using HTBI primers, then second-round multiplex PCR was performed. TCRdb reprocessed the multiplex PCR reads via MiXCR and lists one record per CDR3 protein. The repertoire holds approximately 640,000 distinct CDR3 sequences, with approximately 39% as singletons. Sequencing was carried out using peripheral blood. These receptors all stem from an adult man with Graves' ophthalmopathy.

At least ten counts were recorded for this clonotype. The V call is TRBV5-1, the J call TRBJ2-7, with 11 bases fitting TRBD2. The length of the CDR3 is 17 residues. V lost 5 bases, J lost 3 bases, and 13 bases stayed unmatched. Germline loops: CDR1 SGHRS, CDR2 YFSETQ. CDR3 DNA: TGCGCCAGCAGGAGAGGGTCACTAGCGGGAGCCTACTACGAGCAGTACTTC. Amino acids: CASRRGSLAGAYYEQYF.

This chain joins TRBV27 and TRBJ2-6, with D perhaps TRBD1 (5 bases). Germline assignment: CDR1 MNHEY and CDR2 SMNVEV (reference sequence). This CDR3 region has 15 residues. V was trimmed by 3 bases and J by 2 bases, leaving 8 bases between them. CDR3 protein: CASSLSGTGANVLTF. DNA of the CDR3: TGTGCCAGCAGTTTGTCAGGGACTGGGGCCAACGTCCTGACTTTC.

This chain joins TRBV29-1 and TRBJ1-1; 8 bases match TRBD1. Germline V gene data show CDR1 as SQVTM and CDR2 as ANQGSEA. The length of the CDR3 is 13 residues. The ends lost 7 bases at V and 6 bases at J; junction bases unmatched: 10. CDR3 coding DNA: TGCAGCGGAACTCCCCCAGGGGGCCCTGAAGCTTTCTTT. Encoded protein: CSGTPPGGPEAFF.

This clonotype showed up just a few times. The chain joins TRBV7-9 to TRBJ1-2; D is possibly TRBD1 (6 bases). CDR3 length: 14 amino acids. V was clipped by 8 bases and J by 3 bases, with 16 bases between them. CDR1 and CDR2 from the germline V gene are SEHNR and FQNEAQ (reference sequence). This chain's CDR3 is CASSPMSGDYGYTF. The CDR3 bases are TGTGCCAGCTCACCCATGTCAGGGGACTATGGCTACACCTTC.

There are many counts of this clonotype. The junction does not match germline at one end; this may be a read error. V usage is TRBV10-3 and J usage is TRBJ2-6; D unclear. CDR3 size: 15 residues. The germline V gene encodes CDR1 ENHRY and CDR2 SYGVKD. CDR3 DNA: TGTGCCAGCAGTTTGGTAACCTCTGGGGCCAACGTCCTGACTTTC. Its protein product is CASSLVTSGANVLTF.

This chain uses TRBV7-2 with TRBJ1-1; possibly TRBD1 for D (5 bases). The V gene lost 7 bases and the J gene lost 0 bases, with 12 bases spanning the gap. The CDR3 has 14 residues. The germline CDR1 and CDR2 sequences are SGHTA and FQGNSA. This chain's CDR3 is CASTEGRMNTEAFF. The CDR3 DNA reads TGTGCCAGCACCGAGGGACGGATGAACACTGAAGCTTTCTTT.

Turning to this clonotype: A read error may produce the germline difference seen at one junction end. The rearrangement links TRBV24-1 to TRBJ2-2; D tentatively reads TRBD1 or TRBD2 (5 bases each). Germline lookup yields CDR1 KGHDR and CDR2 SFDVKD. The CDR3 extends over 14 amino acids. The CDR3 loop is CATSGDSDTGELSW. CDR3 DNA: TGTGCCACCAGTGGCGACAGTGACACCGGGGAGCTGTCTTGG.

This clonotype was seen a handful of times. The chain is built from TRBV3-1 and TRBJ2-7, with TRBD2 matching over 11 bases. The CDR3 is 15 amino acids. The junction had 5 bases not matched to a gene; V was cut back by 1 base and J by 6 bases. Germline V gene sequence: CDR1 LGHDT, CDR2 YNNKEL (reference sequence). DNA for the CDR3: TGTGCCAGCAGCCAAGCCCTGGGACTAGCGGCCGAGCAGTACTTC. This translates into CASSQALGLAAEQYF.

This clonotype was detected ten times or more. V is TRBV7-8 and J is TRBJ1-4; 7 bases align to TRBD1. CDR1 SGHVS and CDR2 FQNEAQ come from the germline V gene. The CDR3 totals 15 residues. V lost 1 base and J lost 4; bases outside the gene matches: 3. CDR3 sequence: CASSLEGAYNEKLFF. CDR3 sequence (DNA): TGTGCCAGCAGCTTAGAGGGGGCTTATAATGAAAAACTGTTTTTT.

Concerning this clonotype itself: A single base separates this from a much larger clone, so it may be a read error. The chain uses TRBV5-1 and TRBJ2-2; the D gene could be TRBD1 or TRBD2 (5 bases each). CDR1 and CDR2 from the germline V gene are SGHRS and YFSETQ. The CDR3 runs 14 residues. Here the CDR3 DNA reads TGCGCCAGCAGCGAGGGACCCTCCACCGGGGAGCTGTCTTTT. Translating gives CASSEGPSTGELSF.

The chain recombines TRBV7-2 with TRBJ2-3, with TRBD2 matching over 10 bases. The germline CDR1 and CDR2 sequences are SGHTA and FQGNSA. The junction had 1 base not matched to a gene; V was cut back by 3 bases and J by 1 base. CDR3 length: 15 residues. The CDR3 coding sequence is TGTGCCAGCAGCTTCACTAGCGGGGGCACAGATACGCAGTATTTT. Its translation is CASSFTSGGTDTQYF.

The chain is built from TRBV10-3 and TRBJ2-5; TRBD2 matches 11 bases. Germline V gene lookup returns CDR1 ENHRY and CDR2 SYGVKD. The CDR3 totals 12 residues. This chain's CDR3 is CAGTSGAETQYF. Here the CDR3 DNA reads TGTGCTGGGACTAGCGGTGCGGAGACCCAGTACTTC.

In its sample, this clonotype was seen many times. The CDR3: CASSPRLATYEQYF. The DNA of the CDR3 is TGTGCCAGCAGCCCCAGGCTTGCCACCTACGAGCAGTACTTC. This rearrangement joins TRBV6-5 to TRBJ2-7; D is ambiguous. From germline, CDR1 is MNHEY and CDR2 SVGAGI. There are 14 residues in the CDR3. V gave up 6 bases and J gave up 2 bases, with 14 bases separating them.

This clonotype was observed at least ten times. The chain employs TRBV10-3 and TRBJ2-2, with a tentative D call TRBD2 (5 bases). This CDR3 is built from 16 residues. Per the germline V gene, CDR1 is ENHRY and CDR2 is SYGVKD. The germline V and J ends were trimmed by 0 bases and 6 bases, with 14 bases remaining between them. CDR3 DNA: TGTGCCATCAGTGAGTCGAACTTAAACGGGGCCGGGGAGCTGTTTTTT. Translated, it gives CAISESNLNGAGELFF.

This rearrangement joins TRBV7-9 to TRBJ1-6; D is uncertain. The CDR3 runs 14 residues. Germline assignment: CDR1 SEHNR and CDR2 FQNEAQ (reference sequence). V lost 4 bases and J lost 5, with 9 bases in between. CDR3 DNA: TGTGCCAGCAGCTCCACGAGGGATAATTCACCCCTCCACTTT. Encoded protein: CASSSTRDNSPLHF.

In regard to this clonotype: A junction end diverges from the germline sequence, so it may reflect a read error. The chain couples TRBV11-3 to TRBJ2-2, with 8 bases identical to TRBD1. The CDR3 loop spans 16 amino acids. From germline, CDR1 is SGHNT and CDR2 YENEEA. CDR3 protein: CASSQNGQGYTGELLF. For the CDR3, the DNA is TGTGCCAGCAGCCAAAACGGACAGGGATACACCGGGGAGCTGCTTTTT.

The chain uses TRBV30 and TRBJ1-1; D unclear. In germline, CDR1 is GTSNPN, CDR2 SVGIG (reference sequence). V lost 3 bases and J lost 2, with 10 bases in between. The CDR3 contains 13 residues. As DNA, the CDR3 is TGTGCCTGGAGGTCACAGCCCAACACTGAAGCTTTCTTT. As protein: CAWRSQPNTEAFF.

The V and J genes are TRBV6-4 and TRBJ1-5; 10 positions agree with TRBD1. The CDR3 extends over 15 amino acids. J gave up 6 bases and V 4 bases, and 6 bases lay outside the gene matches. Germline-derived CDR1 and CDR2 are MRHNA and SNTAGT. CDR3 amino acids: CASSGGQGTTQPQHF. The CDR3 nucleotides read TGTGCCAGCAGTGGGGGACAGGGGACAACTCAGCCCCAGCATTTT.

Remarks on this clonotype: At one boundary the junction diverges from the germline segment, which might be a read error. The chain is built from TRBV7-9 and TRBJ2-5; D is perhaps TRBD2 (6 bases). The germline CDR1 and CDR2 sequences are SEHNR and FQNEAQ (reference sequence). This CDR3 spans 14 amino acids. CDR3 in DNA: TGTGCTAGCAGCTTAGTGGGGGGTAAAGAGACCCAGTACTTC. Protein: CASSLVGGKETQYF.

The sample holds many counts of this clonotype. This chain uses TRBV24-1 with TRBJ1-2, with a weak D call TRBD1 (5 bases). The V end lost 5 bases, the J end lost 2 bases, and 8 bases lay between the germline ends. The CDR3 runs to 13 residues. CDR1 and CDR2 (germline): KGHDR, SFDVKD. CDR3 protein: CATSGQGNYGYTF. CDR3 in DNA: TGTGCCACCAGTGGCCAGGGAAACTATGGCTACACCTTC.

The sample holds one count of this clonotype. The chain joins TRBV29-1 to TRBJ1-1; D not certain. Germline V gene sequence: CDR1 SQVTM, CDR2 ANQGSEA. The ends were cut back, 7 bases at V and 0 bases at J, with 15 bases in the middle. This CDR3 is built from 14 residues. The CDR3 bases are TGCAGCGCCACCCCGGGTAGGGTGAACACTGAAGCTTTCTTT. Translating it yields CSATPGRVNTEAFF.

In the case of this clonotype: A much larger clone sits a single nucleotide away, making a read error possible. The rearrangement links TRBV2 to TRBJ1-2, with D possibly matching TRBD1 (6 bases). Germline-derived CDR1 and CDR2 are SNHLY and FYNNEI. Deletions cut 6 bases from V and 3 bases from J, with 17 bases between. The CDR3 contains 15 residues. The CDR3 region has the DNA TGTGCCAGCAGCCGGGGGGCAGGCTGGGACTATGGCTACACCTTC. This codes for CASSRGAGWDYGYTF.

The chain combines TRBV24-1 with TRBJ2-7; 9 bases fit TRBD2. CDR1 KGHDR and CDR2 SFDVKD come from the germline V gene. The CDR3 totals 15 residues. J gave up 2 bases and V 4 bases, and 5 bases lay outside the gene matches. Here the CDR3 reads CATSEASGVPYEQYF. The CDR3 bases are TGTGCCACCAGTGAGGCTAGCGGGGTACCCTACGAGCAGTACTTC.

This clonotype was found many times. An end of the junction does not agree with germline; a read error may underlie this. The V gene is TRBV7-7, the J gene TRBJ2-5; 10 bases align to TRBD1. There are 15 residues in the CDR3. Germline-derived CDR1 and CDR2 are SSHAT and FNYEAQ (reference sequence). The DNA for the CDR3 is TGTGCTAGCAGCTTTGGACAGGGGGGGCAAGAGACCCAGTACTTC. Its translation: CASSFGQGGQETQYF. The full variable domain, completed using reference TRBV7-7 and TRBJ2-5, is GAGVSQSPRYKVTKRGQDVTLRCDPISSHATLYWYQQALGQGPEFLTYFNYEAQPDKSGLPSDRFSAERPEGSISTLTIQRTEQRDSAMYRCASSFGQGGQETQYFGPGTRLLVL.

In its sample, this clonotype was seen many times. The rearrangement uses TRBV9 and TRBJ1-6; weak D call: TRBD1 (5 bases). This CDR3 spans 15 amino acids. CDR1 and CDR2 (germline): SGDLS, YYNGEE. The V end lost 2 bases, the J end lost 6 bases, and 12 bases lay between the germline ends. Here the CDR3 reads CASSVLGDVNSPLHF. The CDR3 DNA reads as TGTGCCAGCAGCGTGCTAGGGGACGTTAATTCACCCCTCCACTTT.